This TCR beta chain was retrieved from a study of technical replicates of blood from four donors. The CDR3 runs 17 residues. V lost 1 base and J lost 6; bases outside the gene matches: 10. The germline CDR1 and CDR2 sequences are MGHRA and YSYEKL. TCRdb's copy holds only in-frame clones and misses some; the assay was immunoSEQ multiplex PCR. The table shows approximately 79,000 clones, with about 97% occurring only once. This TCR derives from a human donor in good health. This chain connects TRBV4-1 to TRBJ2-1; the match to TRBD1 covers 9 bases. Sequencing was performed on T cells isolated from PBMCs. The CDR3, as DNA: TGCGCCAGCAGCCAAGGCTTATTGACAGGGGGACGCAATGAGCAGTTCTTC. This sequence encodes CASSQGLLTGGRNEQFF.